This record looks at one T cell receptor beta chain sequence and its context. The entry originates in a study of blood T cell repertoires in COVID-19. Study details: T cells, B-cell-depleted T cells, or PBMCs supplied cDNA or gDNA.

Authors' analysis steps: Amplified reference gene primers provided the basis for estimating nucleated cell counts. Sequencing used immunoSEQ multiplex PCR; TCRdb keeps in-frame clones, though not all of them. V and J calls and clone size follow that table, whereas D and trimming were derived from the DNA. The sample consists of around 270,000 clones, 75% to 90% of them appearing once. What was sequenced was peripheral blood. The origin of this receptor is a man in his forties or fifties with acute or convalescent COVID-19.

In DNA, the CDR3 is TGTGCCAGCAGCCACCTGACGGGACTCAGCTCTGGAAACACCATATATTTT. It encodes CASSHLTGLSSGNTIYF. V usage is TRBV14 and J usage is TRBJ1-3; TRBD1 is a possible D gene (5 bases). Germline CDR1 and CDR2: SGHDN and FVKESK. The length of the CDR3 is 17 residues. V lost 3 bases and J 0 bases, leaving 15 bases between the germline ends.